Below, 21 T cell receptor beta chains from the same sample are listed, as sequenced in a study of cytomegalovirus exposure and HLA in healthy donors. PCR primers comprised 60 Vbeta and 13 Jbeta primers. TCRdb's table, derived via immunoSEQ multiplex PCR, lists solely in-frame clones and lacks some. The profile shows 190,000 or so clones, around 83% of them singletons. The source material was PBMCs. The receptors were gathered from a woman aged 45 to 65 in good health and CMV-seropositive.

The CDR3 nucleotides read TGCGCCAGCAGCCAAGGAGGACTAGCGGGGGGGTTCTCCCGTTCTGGGGCCAACGTCCTGACTTTC. It translates to CASSQGGLAGGFSRSGANVLTF. The rearrangement joins TRBV4-1 to TRBJ2-6; 15 nucleotides match TRBD2. The CDR3 runs 22 residues. The junction had 11 bases not matched to a gene; V was cut back by 1 base and J by 1 base. Germline loops: CDR1 MGHRA, CDR2 YSYEKL.

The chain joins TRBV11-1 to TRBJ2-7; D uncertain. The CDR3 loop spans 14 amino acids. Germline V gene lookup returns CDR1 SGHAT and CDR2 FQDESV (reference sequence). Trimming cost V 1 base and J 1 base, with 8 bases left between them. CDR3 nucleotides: TGTGCCAGCAGCTTAGATCCCGGGTCCTACGAGCAGTACTTC. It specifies CASSLDPGSYEQYF.

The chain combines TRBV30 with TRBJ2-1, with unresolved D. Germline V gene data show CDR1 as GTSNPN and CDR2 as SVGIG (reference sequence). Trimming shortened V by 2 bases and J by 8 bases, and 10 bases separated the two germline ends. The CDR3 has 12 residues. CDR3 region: CAWSPRLDEQFF. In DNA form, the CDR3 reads TGTGCCTGGAGTCCCCGACTTGATGAGCAGTTCTTC.

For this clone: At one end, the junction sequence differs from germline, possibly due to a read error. The CDR3: CSSSLGGQENEKLFF. In DNA form, the CDR3 reads TGTTCCAGCAGCTTAGGGGGCCAAGAAAATGAAAAACTGTTTTTT. The J gene is TRBJ1-4, the V gene TRBV7-9; 7 bases are shared with TRBD1. There are 15 residues in the CDR3. Germline V gene sequence: CDR1 SEHNR, CDR2 FQNEAQ (reference sequence).

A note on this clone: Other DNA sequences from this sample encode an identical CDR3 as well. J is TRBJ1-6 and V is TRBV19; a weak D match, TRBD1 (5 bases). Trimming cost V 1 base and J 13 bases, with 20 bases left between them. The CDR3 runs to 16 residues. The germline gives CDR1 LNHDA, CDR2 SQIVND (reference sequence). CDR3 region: CASSIGQGEGRSPLHF. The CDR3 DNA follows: TGTGCCAGTAGTATAGGTCAAGGGGAGGGAAGATCGCCCCTCCACTTT.

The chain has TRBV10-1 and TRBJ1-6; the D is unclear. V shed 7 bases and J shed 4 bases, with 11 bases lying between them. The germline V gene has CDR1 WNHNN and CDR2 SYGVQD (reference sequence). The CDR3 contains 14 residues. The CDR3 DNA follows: TGCGCCAGCATTGCAGGAAATTATAATTCACCCCTCCACTTT. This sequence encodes CASIAGNYNSPLHF.

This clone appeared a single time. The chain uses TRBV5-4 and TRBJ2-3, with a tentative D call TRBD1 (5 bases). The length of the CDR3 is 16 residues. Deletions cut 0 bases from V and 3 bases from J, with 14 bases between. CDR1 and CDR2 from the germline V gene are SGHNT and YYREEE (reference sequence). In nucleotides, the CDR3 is TGTGCCAGCAGCTTGGGCAGGGTCCTAGGAACAGATACGCAGTATTTT. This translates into CASSLGRVLGTDTQYF. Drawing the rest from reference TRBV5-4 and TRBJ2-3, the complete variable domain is ETGVTQSPTHLIKTRGQQVTLRCSSQSGHNTVSWYQQALGQGPQFIFQYYREEENGRGNFPPRFSGLQFPNYSSELNVNALELDDSALYLCASSLGRVLGTDTQYFGPGTRLTVL.

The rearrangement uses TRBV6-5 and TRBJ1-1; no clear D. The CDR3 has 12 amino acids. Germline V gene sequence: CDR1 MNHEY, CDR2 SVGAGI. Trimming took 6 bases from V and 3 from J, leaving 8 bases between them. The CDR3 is CASRQQYTEAFF. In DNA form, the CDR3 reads TGTGCCAGCAGACAGCAGTACACTGAAGCTTTCTTT.

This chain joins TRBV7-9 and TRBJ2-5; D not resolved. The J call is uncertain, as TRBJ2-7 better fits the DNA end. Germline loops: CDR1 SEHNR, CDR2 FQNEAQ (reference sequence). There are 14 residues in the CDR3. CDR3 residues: CASSRDGAAYEQYF. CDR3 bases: TGTGCCAGCAGCCGAGACGGAGCCGCCTACGAGCAGTACTTC.

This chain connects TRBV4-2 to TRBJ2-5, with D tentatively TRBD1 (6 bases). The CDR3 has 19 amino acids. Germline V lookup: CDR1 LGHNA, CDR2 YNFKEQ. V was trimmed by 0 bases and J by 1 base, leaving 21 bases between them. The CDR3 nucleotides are TGTGCCAGCAGCCAAGATATAAGTCTGGATGGACAGTTCCAAGAGACCCAGTACTTC. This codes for CASSQDISLDGQFQETQYF.

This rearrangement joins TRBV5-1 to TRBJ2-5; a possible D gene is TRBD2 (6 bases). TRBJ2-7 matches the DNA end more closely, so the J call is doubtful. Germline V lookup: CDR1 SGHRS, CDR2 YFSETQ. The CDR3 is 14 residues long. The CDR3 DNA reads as TGCGCCAGCAGCATGGACGGGAGCTCCTACGAGCAGTACTTC. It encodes CASSMDGSSYEQYF.

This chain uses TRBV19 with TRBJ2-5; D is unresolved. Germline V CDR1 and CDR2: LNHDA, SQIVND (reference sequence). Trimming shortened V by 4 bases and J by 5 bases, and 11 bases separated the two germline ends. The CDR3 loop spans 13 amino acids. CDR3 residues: CASSTLFRETQYF. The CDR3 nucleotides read TGTGCCAGTAGTACGCTCTTCCGGGAGACCCAGTACTTC.

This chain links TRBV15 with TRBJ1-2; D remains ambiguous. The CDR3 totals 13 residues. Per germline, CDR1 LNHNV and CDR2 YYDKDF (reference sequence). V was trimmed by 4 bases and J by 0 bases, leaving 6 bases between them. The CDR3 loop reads CATSKLSNYGYTF. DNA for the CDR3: TGTGCCACCAGCAAACTGTCTAACTATGGCTACACCTTC.

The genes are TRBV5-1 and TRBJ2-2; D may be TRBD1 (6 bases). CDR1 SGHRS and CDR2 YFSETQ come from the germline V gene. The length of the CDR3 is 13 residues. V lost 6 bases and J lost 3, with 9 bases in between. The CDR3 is CASNPGDTGELFF. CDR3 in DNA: TGCGCCAGCAACCCAGGGGACACCGGGGAGCTGTTTTTT.

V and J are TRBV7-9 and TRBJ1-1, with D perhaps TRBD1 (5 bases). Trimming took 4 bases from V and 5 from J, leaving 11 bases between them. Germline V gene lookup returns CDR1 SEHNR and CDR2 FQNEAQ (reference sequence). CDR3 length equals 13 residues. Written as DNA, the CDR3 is TGTGCCAGCAGCTCCCAGGGTGGGACTGAAGCTTTCTTT. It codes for CASSSQGGTEAFF.

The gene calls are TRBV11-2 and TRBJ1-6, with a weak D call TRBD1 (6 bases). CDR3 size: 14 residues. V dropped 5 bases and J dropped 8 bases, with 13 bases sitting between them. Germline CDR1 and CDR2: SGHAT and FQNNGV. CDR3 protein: CASSPTRQDSPLHF. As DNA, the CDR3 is TGTGCCAGCAGCCCAACCCGACAGGATTCACCCCTCCACTTT.

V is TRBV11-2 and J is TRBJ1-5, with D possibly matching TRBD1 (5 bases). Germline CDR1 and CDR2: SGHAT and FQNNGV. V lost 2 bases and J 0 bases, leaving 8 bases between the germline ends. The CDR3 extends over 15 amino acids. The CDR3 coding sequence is TGTGCCAGCAGCTTATCAGGGTTTAGCAATCAGCCCCAGCATTTT. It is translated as CASSLSGFSNQPQHF.

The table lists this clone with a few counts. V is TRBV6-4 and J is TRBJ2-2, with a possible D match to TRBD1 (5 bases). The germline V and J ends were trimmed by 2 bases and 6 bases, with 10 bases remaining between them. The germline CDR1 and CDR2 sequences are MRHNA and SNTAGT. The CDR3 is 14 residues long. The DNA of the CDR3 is TGTGCCAGCAGTGACGGGGCAGGGTCCGGGGAGCTGTTTTTT. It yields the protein CASSDGAGSGELFF.

The CDR3 coding sequence is TGCAGCGTTGATAGCGGGGGAGGAGAGACCCAGTACTTC. Amino acids: CSVDSGGGETQYF. The chain combines TRBV29-1 with TRBJ2-5, with TRBD2 matching 9 bases. Per germline, CDR1 SQVTM and CDR2 ANQGSEA. V shed 3 bases, J shed 4 bases, and the junction held 3 bases outside the gene matches. The CDR3 covers 13 residues.

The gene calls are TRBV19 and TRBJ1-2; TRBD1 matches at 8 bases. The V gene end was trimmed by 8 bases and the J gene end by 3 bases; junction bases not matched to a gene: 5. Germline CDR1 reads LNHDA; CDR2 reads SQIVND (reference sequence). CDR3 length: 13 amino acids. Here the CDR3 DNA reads TGTGCCAGTTCGGCAGGGGGCCACTATGGCTACACCTTC. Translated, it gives CASSAGGHYGYTF.

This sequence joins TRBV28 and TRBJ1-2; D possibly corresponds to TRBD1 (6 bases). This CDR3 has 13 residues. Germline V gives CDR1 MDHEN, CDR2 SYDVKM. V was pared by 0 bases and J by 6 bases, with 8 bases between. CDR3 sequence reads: CASSLWGANGYTF. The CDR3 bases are TGTGCCAGCAGTTTATGGGGGGCTAATGGCTACACCTTC.